One T cell receptor (beta chain) is described in this entry. At one boundary the junction diverges from the germline segment, which might be a read error. The data derive from a study of CD8+ T cells in alopecia areata. Germline CDR1 is SGHNT and CDR2 is YYREEE (reference sequence). This CDR3 is built from 12 residues. Sequencing relied on a cDNA template that was reverse transcribed from extracted RNA. Profiled with immunoSEQ multiplex PCR; TCRdb holds only in-frame clones, not every one. This repertoire shows about 160,000 clones, 45% to 60% found once; its top ten account for approximately 6.6%. Isolation of CD4+ and CD8+ T cells from PBMCs was achieved by sorting.

J is TRBJ2-3 and V is TRBV5-4; D gene unclear. What was sequenced was CD4+ T cells sorted from blood. The sequence came from a human donor with alopecia areata. The CDR3 protein is CASSLGGDRRDF. In nucleotides, the CDR3 is TGTGCCAGCAGCTTGGGAGGCGACCGGAGAGATTTT.